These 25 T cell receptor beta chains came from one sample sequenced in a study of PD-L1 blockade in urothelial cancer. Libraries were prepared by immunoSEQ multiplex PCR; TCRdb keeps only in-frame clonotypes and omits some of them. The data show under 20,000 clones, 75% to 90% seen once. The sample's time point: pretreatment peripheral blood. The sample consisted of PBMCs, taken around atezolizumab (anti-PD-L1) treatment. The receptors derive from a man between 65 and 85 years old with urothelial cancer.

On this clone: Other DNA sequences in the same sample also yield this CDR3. CDR3 DNA sequence: TGTGCCAGCTCGGTAGCCCTAAAAACCGGCGGGGAGCTGTTTTTT. Its translation is CASSVALKTGGELFF. The V and J genes are TRBV6-5 and TRBJ2-2; D unclear. CDR3 size: 15 residues. CDR1 is MNHEY, CDR2 SVGAGI, per germline. V lost 8 bases and J 7 bases, leaving 20 bases between the germline ends.

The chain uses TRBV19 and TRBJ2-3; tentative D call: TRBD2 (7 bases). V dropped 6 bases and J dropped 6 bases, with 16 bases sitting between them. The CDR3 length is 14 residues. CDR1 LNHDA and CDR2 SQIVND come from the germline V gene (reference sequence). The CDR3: CASRLGGRADTQYF. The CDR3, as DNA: TGTGCCAGTAGATTGGGGGGGCGGGCGGATACGCAGTATTTT.

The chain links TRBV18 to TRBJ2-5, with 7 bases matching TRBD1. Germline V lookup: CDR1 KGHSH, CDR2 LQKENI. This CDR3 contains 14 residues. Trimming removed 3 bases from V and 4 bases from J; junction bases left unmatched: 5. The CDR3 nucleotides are TGTGCCAGCTCACCCCTAGCAGGGGGAGAGACCCAGTACTTC. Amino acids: CASSPLAGGETQYF.

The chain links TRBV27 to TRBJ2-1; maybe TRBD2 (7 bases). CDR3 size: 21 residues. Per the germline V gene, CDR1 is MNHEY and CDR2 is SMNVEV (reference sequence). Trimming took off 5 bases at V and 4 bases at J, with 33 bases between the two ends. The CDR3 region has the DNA TGTGCCAGCAGTCCAATATCGTTTTCGGGGGGCTCACGTGGTCTGTACAATGAGCAGTTCTTC. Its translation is CASSPISFSGGSRGLYNEQFF.

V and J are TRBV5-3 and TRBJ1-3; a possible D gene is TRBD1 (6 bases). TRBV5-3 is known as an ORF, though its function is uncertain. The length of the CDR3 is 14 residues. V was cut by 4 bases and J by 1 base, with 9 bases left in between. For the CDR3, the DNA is TGTGCCAGAAGCGACGACAGGTCTGGAAACACCATATATTTT. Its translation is CARSDDRSGNTIYF.

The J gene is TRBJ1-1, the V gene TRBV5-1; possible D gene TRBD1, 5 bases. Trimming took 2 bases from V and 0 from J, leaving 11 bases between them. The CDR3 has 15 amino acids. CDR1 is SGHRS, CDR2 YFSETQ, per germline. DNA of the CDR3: TGCGCCAGCAGCTTTAGCGGGGCCCTGAACACTGAAGCTTTCTTT. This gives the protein CASSFSGALNTEAFF.

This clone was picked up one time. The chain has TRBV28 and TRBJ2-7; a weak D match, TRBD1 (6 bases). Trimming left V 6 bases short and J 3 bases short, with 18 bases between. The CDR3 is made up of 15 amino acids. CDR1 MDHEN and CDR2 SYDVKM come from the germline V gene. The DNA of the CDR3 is TGTGCCAGCAGGAACAGGGTTTACTTAAACTACGAGCAGTACTTC. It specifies CASRNRVYLNYEQYF.

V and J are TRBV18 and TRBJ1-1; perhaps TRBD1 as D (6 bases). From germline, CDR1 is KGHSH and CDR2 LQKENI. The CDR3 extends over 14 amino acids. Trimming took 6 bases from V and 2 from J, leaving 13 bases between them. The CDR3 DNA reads TGTGCCAGCTCTCCAGACAGGTTTAACACTGAAGCTTTCTTT. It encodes CASSPDRFNTEAFF. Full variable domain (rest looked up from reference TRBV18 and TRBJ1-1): NAGVMQNPRHLVRRRGQEARLRCSPMKGHSHVYWYRQLPEEGLKFMVYLQKENIIDESGMPKERFSAEFPKEGPSILRIQQVVRGDSAAYFCASSPDRFNTEAFFGQGTRLTVV.

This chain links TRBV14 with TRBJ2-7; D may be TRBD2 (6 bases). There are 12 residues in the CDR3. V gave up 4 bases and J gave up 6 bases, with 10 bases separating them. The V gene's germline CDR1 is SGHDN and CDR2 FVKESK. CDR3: CASSPGGVEQYF. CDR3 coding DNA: TGTGCCAGCAGCCCAGGAGGGGTCGAGCAGTACTTC. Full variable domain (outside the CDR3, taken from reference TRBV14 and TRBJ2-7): EAGVTQFPSHSVIEKGQTVTLRCDPISGHDNLYWYRRVMGKEIKFLLHFVKESKQDESGMPNNRFLAERTGGTYSTLKVQPAELEDSGVYFCASSPGGVEQYFGPGTRLTVT.

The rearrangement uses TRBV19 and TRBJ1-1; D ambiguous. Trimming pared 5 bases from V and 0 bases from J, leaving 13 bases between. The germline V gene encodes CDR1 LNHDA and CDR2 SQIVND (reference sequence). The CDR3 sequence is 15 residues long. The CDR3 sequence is CASSPGGRMNTEAFF. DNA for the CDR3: TGTGCCAGTAGTCCCGGCGGGCGTATGAACACTGAAGCTTTCTTT. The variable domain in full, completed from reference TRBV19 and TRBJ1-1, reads DGGITQSPKYLFRKEGQNVTLSCEQNLNHDAMYWYRQDPGQGLRLIYYSQIVNDFQKGDIAEGYSVSREKKESFPLTVTSAQKNPTAFYLCASSPGGRMNTEAFFGQGTRLTVV.

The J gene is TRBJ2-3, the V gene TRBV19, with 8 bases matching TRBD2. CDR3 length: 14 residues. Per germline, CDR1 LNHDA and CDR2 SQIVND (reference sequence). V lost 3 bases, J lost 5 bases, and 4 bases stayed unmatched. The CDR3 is CASSIGGARDTQYF. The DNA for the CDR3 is TGTGCCAGTAGTATCGGGGGGGCGAGAGATACGCAGTATTTT.

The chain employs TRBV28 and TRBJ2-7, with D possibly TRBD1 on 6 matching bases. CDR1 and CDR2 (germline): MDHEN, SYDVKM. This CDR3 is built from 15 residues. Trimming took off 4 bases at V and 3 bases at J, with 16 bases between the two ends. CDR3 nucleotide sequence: TGTGCCAGCAGTTCCTCCGTCGTCAGGGGCTACGAGCAGTACTTC. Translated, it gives CASSSSVVRGYEQYF.

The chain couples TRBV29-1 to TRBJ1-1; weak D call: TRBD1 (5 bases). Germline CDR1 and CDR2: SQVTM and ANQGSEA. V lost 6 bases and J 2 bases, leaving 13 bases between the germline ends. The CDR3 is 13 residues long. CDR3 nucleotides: TGCAGCGTACGGAGGGGCGAAAACACTGAAGCTTTCTTT. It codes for CSVRRGENTEAFF.

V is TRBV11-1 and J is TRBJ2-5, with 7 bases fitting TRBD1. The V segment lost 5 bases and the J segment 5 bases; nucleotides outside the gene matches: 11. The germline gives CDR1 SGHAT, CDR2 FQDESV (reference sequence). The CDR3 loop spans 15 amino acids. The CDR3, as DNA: TGTGCCAGCAGCCAACTGGGACAGAGGGTTGAGACCCAGTACTTC. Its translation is CASSQLGQRVETQYF.

This CDR3 reads CASSDIATADGYTF. CDR3 coding DNA: TGTGCCAGCAGTGATATCGCGACAGCTGATGGCTACACCTTC. V and J are TRBV2 and TRBJ1-2, with D possibly TRBD1 on 5 matching bases. This CDR3 is 14 amino acids long. Germline V CDR1 and CDR2: SNHLY, FYNNEI. Deletions cut 3 bases from V and 6 bases from J, with 14 bases between.

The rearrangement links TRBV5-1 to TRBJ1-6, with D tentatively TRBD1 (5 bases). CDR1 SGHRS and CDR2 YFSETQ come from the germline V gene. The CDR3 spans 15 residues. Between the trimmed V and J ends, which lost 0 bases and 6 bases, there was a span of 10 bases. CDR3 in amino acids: CASSLVQGGNSPLHF. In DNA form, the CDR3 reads TGCGCCAGCAGCTTGGTTCAGGGAGGTAATTCACCCCTCCACTTT. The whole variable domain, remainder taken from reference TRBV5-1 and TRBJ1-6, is KAGVTQTPRYLIKTRGQQVTLSCSPISGHRSVSWYQQTPGQGLQFLFEYFSETQRNKGNFPGRFSGRQFSNSRSEMNVSTLELGDSALYLCASSLVQGGNSPLHFGNGTRLTVT.

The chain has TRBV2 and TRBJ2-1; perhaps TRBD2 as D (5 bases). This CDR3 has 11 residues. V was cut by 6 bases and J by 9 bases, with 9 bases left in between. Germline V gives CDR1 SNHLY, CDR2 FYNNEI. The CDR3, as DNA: TGTGCCAGCAGCCTCGGGGTTGAGCAGTTCTTC. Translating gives CASSLGVEQFF.

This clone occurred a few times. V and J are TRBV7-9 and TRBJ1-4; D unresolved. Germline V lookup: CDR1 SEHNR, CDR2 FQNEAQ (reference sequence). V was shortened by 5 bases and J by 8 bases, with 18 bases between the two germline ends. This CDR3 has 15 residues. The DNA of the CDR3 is TGTGCCAGCAGCCCGCAAGCCAGACTAGGGGAAAAACTGTTTTTT. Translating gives CASSPQARLGEKLFF.

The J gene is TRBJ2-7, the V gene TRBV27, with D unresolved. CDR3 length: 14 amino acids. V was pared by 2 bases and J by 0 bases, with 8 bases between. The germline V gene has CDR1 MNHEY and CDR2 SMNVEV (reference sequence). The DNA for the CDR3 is TGTGCCAGCAGTTTAGCGGATAGCTCCTACGAGCAGTACTTC. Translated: CASSLADSSYEQYF.

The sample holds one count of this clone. CDR3 residues: CASSLGGDQPQHF. CDR3 nucleotide sequence: TGTGCCAGCAGCTTAGGGGGAGATCAGCCCCAGCATTTT. This chain joins TRBV11-2 and TRBJ1-5; D gene unclear. The CDR3 is 13 residues long. Germline CDR1 SGHAT, CDR2 FQNNGV. With 1 base removed from V and 5 bases from J, the gap between germline ends came to 6 bases.

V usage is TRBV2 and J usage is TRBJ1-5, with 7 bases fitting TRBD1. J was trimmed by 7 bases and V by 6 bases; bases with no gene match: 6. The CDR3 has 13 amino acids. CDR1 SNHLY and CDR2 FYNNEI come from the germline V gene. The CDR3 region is CASRYRGSQPQHF. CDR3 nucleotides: TGTGCCAGCAGATACAGGGGCTCCCAGCCCCAGCATTTT.

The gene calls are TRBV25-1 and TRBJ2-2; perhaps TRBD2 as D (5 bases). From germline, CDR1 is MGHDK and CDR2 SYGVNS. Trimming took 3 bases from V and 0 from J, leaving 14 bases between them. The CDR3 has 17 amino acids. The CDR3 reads CASSDRHGVTNTGELFF. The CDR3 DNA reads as TGTGCCAGCAGTGACCGACACGGGGTGACGAACACCGGGGAGCTGTTTTTT.

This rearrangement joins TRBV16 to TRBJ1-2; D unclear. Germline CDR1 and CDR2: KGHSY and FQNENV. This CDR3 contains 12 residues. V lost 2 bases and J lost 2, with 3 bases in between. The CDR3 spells CASSQRNYGYTF. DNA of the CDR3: TGTGCCAGCAGCCAACGGAACTATGGCTACACCTTC.

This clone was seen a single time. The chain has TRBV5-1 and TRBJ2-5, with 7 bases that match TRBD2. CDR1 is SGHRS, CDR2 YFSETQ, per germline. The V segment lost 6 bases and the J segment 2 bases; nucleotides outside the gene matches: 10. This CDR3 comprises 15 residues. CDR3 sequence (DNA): TGCGCCAGCACCCCGGCGGGCGGGAGTCAAGAGACCCAGTACTTC. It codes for CASTPAGGSQETQYF.

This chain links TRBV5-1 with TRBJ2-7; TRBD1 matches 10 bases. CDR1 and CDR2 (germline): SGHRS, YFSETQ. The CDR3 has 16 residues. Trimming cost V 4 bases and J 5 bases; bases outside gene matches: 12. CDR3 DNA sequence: TGCGCCAGCAGCCTGAGACAGACAGGGGGCTACGACGAGCAGTACTTC. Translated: CASSLRQTGGYDEQYF.